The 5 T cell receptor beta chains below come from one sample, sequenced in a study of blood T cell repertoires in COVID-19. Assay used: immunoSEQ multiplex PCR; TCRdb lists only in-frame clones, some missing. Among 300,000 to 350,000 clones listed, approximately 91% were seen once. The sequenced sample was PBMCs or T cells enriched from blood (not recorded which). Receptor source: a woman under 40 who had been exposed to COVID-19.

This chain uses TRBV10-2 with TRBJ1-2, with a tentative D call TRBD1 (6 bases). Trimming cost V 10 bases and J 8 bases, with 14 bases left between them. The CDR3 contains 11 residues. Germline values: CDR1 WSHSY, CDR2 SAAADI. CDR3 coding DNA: TGCGCCATGTCACAGGGACGAGGCTACACCTTC. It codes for CAMSQGRGYTF.

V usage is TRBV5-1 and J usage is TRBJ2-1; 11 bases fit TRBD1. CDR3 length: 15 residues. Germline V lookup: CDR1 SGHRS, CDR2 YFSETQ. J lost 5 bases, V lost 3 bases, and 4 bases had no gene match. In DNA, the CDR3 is TGCGCCAGCAGCTGGACAGGGGGCAGGAACAATGAGCAGTTCTTC. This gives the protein CASSWTGGRNNEQFF.

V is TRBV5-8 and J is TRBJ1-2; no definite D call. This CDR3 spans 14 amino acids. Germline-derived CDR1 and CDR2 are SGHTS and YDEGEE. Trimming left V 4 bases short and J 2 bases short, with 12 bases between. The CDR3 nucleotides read TGTGCCAGCAGCCGACGGGAACCCAACTATGGCTACACCTTC. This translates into CASSRREPNYGYTF.

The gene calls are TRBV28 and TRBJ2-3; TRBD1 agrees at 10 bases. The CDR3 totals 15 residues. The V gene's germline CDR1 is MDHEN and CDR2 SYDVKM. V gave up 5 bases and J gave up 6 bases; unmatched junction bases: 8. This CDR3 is CASSKLTGGLDTQYF. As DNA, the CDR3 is TGTGCCAGCAGTAAATTGACAGGGGGCCTCGATACGCAGTATTTT. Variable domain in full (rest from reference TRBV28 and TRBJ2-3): DVKVTQSSRYLVKRTGEKVFLECVQDMDHENMFWYRQDPGLGLRLIYFSYDVKMKEKGDIPEGYSVSREKKERFSLILESASTNQTSMYLCASSKLTGGLDTQYFGPGTRLTVL.

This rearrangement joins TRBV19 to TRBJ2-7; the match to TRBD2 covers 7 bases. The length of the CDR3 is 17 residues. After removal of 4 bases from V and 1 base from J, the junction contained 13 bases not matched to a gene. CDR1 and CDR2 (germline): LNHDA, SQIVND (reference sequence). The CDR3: CASSRTNRDYQSYEQYF. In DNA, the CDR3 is TGTGCCAGTAGTAGAACCAACCGGGACTACCAGTCCTACGAGCAGTACTTC.